This is a list of T cell receptor beta chains from one sample in a study of cytotoxic CD8 clonotypes in ibrutinib-treated CLL. This table comes from immunoSEQ multiplex PCR, and its TCRdb copy is limited to in-frame clones, with some not included. The sample lists about 160,000 clones, approximately 77% occurring once. Sequenced here: PBMCs, sampled after 12 months of ibrutinib treatment. These receptors were collected from a human donor with chronic lymphocytic leukemia. CDR3s leave out the opening cysteine and the closing phenylalanine or tryptophan. Each record gives: V gene, J gene, CDR3 protein.

V: TRBV2; J: TRBJ1-2; CDR3: ASRNRGRSSGYT
V: TRBV6-6; J: TRBJ2-5; CDR3: ASSGSSVEETQY
V: TRBV10-3; J: TRBJ2-1; CDR3: AIRPATSGGDDEQF
V: TRBV5-1; J: TRBJ1-2; CDR3: ASSAGQIYT
V: TRBV11-2; J: TRBJ2-5; CDR3: ASSHQTRRETQY
V: TRBV5-1; J: TRBJ2-7; CDR3: ASSGGVLLGEQY
V: TRBV29-1; J: TRBJ2-5; CDR3: SVGGRGNIQETQY
V: TRBV6-5; J: TRBJ1-4; CDR3: ASRSADEKLF
V: TRBV10-3; J: TRBJ1-2; CDR3: AISEDGEYGYT
V: TRBV6-6; J: TRBJ1-3; CDR3: ASRTSGAYSGNTIY
V: TRBV5-6; J: TRBJ1-1; CDR3: ASSFDRGLYAF
V: TRBV7-9; J: TRBJ1-6; CDR3: ASSPGTGDNSPLH
V: TRBV5-1; J: TRBJ1-1; CDR3: ASSTGQGAFRDTEAF
V: TRBV15; J: TRBJ2-6; CDR3: ATSRAGSGANVLT
V: TRBV28; J: TRBJ2-1; CDR3: ASSPGGGNEQF
V: TRBV11-2; J: TRBJ1-2; CDR3: ASSRPSGAFSGYT
V: TRBV6-5; J: TRBJ1-2; CDR3: ASSSEGYGYT
V: TRBV9; J: TRBJ2-7; CDR3: ASSVQWDNYEQY
V: TRBV7-9; J: TRBJ1-2; CDR3: ASSSMRDRGRNYGYT